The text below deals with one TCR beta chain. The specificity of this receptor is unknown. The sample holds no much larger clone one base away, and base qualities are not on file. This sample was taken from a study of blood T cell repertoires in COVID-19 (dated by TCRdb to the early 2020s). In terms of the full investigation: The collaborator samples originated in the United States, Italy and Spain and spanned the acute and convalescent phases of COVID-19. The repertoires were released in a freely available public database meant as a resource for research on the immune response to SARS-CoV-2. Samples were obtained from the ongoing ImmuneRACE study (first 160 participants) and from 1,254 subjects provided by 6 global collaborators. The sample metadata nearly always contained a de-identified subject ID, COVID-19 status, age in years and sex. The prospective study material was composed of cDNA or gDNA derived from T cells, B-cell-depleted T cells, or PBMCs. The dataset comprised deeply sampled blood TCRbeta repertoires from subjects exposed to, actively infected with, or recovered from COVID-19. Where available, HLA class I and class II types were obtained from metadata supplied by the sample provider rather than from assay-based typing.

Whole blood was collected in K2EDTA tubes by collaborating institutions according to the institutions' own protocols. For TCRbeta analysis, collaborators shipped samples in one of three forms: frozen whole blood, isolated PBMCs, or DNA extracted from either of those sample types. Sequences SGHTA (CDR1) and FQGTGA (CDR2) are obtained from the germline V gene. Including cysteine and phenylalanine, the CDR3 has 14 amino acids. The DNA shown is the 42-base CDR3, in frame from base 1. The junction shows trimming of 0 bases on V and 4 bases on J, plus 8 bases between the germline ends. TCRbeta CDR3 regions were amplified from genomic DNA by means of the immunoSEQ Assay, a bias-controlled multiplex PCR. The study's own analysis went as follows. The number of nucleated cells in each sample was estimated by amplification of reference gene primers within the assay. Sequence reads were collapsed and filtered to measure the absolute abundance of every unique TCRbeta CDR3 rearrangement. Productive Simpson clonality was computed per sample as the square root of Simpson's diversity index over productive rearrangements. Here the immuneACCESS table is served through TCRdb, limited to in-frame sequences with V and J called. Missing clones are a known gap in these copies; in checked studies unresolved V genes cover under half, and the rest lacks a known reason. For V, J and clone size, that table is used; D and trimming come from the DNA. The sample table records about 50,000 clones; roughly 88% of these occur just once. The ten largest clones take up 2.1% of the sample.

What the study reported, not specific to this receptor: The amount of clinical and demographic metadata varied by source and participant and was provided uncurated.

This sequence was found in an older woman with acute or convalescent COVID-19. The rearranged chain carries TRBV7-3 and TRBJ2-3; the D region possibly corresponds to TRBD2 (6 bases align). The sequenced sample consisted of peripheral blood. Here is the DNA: TGTGCCAGCAGCTTAACCGGGGGAGCAGATACGCAGTATTTT. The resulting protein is CASSLTGGADTQYF.